Detailed here is one T cell receptor (beta chain). The sample originates from a study of graft-versus-host responses after intestinal transplantation. Overall study: Transplants were multivisceral, liver-intestinal, or isolated intestinal. Induction using anti-thymocyte globulin, followed by tacrolimus and steroids for around 3 years, was given to all recipients.

Measured with immunoSEQ multiplex PCR; TCRdb has only the in-frame clones, and not every one. Among just over 20,000 clones listed, roughly 89% were seen once. V was clipped by 4 bases and J by 5 bases; unmatched bases: 9. The CDR3 covers 15 residues. CDR1 and CDR2 from the germline V gene are MGHDK and SYGVNS. The material was PBMCs, obtained more than 64 days after intestinal transplantation. The chain employs TRBV25-1 and TRBJ1-1; TRBD1 matches 8 bases. This sequence originates from a human patient who received an intestinal transplant, so some T cells may come from the graft donor. The CDR3 DNA is TGTGCCAGCAGTGGGACAGGGTCGGGGGAGACTGAAGCTTTCTTT. Protein product: CASSGTGSGETEAFF.